This TCR beta chain appears in the sequencing data of a study of post-analysis software for immune sequencing data. Study information: Patients had relapsing-remitting, secondary progressive or progressive-relapsing multiple sclerosis; some lacked subtype.

Findings and caveats of the study: Controls showed lower frequencies than patients for five or six TRBV segments, and TRBV5-6, TRBV5-1 and TRBV20-1 were among these. Diversity measured as normalized Chao1 was significantly lower in multiple sclerosis patients than in controls.

Unique-molecular-identifier-tagged TCR beta cDNA libraries were used. The T cell input of about 1 to 10 million gave a few hundred thousand cDNA molecules. TCRdb fed the PCR reads into MiXCR, producing one record per CDR3 protein. This sample has some 690,000 distinct CDR3 sequences, with 59% found just once. V was shortened by 1 base and J by 2 bases, with 9 bases between the two germline ends. The CDR3 runs to 15 residues. Per the germline V gene, CDR1 is SGHVS and CDR2 is FNYEAQ. This clonotype was seen only a few times. Antigen specificity is unknown. Sequencing was done on a sample of blood. The TCR was taken from a girl aged 2-10 years with multiple sclerosis. The gene calls are TRBV7-6 and TRBJ1-5; D not resolved. The CDR3 is CASSLEQGRNQPQHF. In nucleotides, the CDR3 is TGTGCCAGCAGCTTAGAACAAGGGCGCAATCAGCCCCAGCATTTT.